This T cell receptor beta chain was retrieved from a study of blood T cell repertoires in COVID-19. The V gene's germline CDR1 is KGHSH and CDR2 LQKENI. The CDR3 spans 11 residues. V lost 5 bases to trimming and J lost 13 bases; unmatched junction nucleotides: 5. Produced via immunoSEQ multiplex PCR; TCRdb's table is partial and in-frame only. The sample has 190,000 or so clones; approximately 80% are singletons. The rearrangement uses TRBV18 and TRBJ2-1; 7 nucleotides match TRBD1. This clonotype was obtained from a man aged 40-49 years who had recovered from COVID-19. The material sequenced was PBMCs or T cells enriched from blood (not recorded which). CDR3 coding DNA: TGTGCCAGCTCATCCTACAGGGGACAGTTCTTC. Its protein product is CASSSYRGQFF.